The 29 T cell receptor beta chains presented below share a single source sample, sequenced in a study of T-cell memory formation after mild COVID-19 (dated by TCRdb to the early 2020s). Library preparation employed 5' RACE. This sample was sequenced with an Illumina NovaSeq 6000. TCRdb applied fastp at Q25 and MiXCR to the public reads, then kept only in-frame beta chains. Rows with one shared CDR3 protein collapse into an entry with the most common genes and DNA. For this sample there are about 400,000 distinct CDR3 sequences; approximately 15% appear just once. Of the sample, roughly 22% is held by the ten largest clones. Specimen: PBMCs or a T cell subset sorted from them (not recorded which). The receptors were gathered from a man aged 18 to 29 who had mild COVID-19 (a few samples of this study predate the infection). The sample titles of this study are shuffled in the database, so cell type and time point are left out; the donor was told from shared clones.

The chain has TRBV21-1 and TRBJ1-5. TRBV21-1 corresponds to a pseudogene. The CDR3 has 17 amino acids. This CDR3 is CASSKVGCRENNQPQHF. CDR3 bases: TGTGCCAGCAGCAAAGTGGGTTGTCGGGAGAACAATCAGCCCCAGCATTTT.

This clonotype was found many times. For the CDR3, the DNA is TGTGCCAGCAACCGGGACTTAGGAGAGACCCAGTACTTC. Its translation: CASNRDLGETQYF. The chain joins TRBV5-6 to TRBJ2-5, with D maybe TRBD2 (6 bases). V lost 6 bases, J lost 4 bases, and 13 bases lay in between. The CDR3 is 13 amino acids. CDR1 SGHDT and CDR2 YYEEEE come from the germline V gene.

The rearrangement links TRBV5-5 to TRBJ2-1; D remains unclear. The CDR3 is made up of 14 amino acids. Germline V gene lookup returns CDR1 SGHKS and CDR2 YYEKEE (reference sequence). V gave up 2 bases and J gave up 8 bases, with 14 bases separating them. The CDR3 DNA is TGTGCCAGCAGCTTTCTGTGGAGTCAGGATGAGCAGTTCTTC. This codes for CASSFLWSQDEQFF.

This clonotype was counted a few times. J is TRBJ2-2 and V is TRBV20-1; D perhaps matches TRBD2 (5 bases). Trimming left V 3 bases short and J 4 bases short, with 15 bases between. The CDR3 is 15 residues long. Germline values: CDR1 DFQATT, CDR2 SNEGSKA (reference sequence). CDR3 sequence: CSARSGGGGTGELFF. As DNA, the CDR3 is TGCAGTGCTAGGAGCGGTGGTGGCGGCACCGGGGAGCTGTTTTTT.

There are a few counts of this clonotype. This chain links TRBV28 with TRBJ2-3; D is perhaps TRBD2 (5 bases). Germline-derived CDR1 and CDR2 are MDHEN and SYDVKM. The CDR3 sequence is 17 residues long. Trimming cost V 4 bases and J 0 bases, with 17 bases left between them. The CDR3 loop is CASSSVVFGVSTDTQYF. DNA for the CDR3: TGTGCCAGCAGTTCAGTAGTGTTCGGGGTTAGCACAGATACGCAGTATTTT. Looking up the rest from reference TRBV28 and TRBJ2-3 gives the full variable domain: DVKVTQSSRYLVKRTGEKVFLECVQDMDHENMFWYRQDPGLGLRLIYFSYDVKMKEKGDIPEGYSVSREKKERFSLILESASTNQTSMYLCASSSVVFGVSTDTQYFGPGTRLTVL.

The chain combines TRBV27 with TRBJ2-5; D might be TRBD1 or TRBD2, each matching 5 bases. This CDR3 comprises 16 residues. Germline loops: CDR1 MNHEY, CDR2 SMNVEV (reference sequence). Trimming took off 0 bases at V and 3 bases at J, with 14 bases between the two ends. The CDR3 sequence is CASSLSIGTEEETQYF. CDR3 coding DNA: TGTGCCAGCAGTTTATCGATCGGGACGGAGGAAGAGACCCAGTACTTC.

The chain joins TRBV5-1 to TRBJ2-7; 12 nucleotides line up with TRBD1. CDR1 is SGHRS, CDR2 YFSETQ, per germline. CDR3 size: 17 residues. J was trimmed by 0 bases and V by 3 bases; bases with no gene match: 7. The CDR3 here is CASSYGTGGRRSYEQYF. In DNA form, the CDR3 reads TGCGCCAGCAGCTACGGGACAGGGGGCCGCCGCTCCTACGAGCAGTACTTC. Variable domain in full (rest from reference TRBV5-1 and TRBJ2-7): KAGVTQTPRYLIKTRGQQVTLSCSPISGHRSVSWYQQTPGQGLQFLFEYFSETQRNKGNFPGRFSGRQFSNSRSEMNVSTLELGDSALYLCASSYGTGGRRSYEQYFGPGTRLTVT.

V gene TRBV29-1 combines with J gene TRBJ2-2; perhaps TRBD1 as D (6 bases). The CDR3 consists of 14 residues. Trimming removed 3 bases at V and 2 bases at J, with 10 bases between. Germline-derived CDR1 and CDR2 are SQVTM and ANQGSEA. The CDR3 DNA reads as TGCAGCGTTGAGTCACAGGGAAACACCGGGGAGCTGTTTTTT. Protein sequence: CSVESQGNTGELFF.

The chain is built from TRBV9 and TRBJ2-3; D is uncertain. V lost 1 base and J 7 bases, leaving 16 bases between the germline ends. The CDR3 contains 15 residues. Germline lookup yields CDR1 SGDLS and CDR2 YYNGEE. CDR3 DNA sequence: TGTGCCAGCAGCGTAAGGGCCTCCAGTCGGAATACGCAGTATTTT. This encodes CASSVRASSRNTQYF.

This clonotype was observed a handful of times. V is TRBV5-1 and J is TRBJ1-1; D is undetermined. The CDR3 covers 12 residues. In germline, CDR1 is SGHRS, CDR2 YFSETQ. V shed 2 bases and J shed 5 bases, with 7 bases lying between them. The CDR3 region has the DNA TGCGCCAGCAGCTTTATGGGGACTGAAGCTTTCTTT. Translated: CASSFMGTEAFF.

The sample holds many counts of this clonotype. This rearrangement joins TRBV7-3 to TRBJ2-5; D gene ambiguous. Trimming shortened V by 6 bases and J by 5 bases, and 13 bases separated the two germline ends. In germline, CDR1 is SGHTA, CDR2 FQGTGA. CDR3 length: 13 residues. The CDR3 DNA sequence: TGTGCCAGCAGTAGTTGGCAAAGTGAGACCCAGTACTTC. This translates into CASSSWQSETQYF.

This clonotype was counted a few times. Here the CDR3 reads CASSVLNGYEQFF. The CDR3 DNA sequence: TGTGCCAGCAGCGTTCTCAACGGGTATGAGCAGTTCTTC. The rearrangement links TRBV9 to TRBJ2-1; D is uncertain. V shed 2 bases and J shed 8 bases, with 11 bases lying between them. From germline, CDR1 is SGDLS and CDR2 YYNGEE. The CDR3 runs 13 residues.

This clonotype was found a few times. The V gene is TRBV20-1, the J gene TRBJ2-5, with 10 positions matching TRBD1. The ends lost 0 bases at V and 4 bases at J; junction bases unmatched: 14. Germline-derived CDR1 and CDR2 are DFQATT and SNEGSKA (reference sequence). The CDR3 is made up of 18 amino acids. The CDR3 sequence: CSARDTDRGLPSRETQYF. CDR3 nucleotides: TGCAGTGCTAGAGACACCGACAGGGGGCTACCTAGCAGAGAGACCCAGTACTTC.

This chain uses TRBV18 with TRBJ2-3; perhaps D is TRBD1 or TRBD2 (5 bases each). Germline values: CDR1 KGHSH, CDR2 LQKENI. Between the trimmed V and J ends, which lost 6 bases and 2 bases, there was a span of 12 bases. There are 14 residues in the CDR3. The chain's CDR3 is CASSRDGITDTQYF. CDR3 DNA: TGTGCCAGCTCTAGGGACGGAATCACAGATACGCAGTATTTT.

CDR3: CSAGRENNEQFF. DNA for the CDR3: TGCAGTGCTGGCAGGGAAAACAATGAGCAGTTCTTC. The rearrangement uses TRBV20-1 and TRBJ2-1; a weak D match, TRBD1 (5 bases). In germline, CDR1 is DFQATT, CDR2 SNEGSKA (reference sequence). V was pared by 5 bases and J by 5 bases, with 10 bases between. This CDR3 has 12 amino acids.

This clonotype was seen a few times. The chain uses TRBV4-1 and TRBJ1-2, with D possibly being TRBD1 (5 bases). The length of the CDR3 is 12 residues. Germline V lookup: CDR1 MGHRA, CDR2 YSYEKL. The V gene lost 0 bases and the J gene lost 8 bases, with 7 bases spanning the gap. CDR3 loop: CASSQDRVGYTF. The DNA for the CDR3 is TGCGCCAGCAGCCAAGACAGGGTCGGCTACACCTTC.

As regards this clonotype: This may stem from a read error, because a much larger clone lies one nucleotide away. This sequence joins TRBV6-2 or TRBV6-3 and TRBJ1-2; D remains ambiguous. The CDR3 loop spans 12 amino acids. Trimming left V 6 bases short and J 4 bases short, with 9 bases between. Per germline, CDR1 MNHEY and CDR2 SVGEGT. CDR3 DNA sequence: TGTGCCAGCAGCCGACAAGTCTATGGCTACACCTTC. Its protein is CASSRQVYGYTF.

V and J are TRBV29-1 and TRBJ2-7; D is perhaps TRBD1 (5 bases). This CDR3 region has 14 residues. Deletions cut 7 bases from V and 1 base from J, with 17 bases between. Germline CDR1 reads SQVTM; CDR2 reads ANQGSEA. In DNA form, the CDR3 reads TGCAGCGGTCAGGACACGCGTTCATCCTACGAGCAGTACTTC. Amino acids: CSGQDTRSSYEQYF.

This clonotype has just a few counts. The chain is built from TRBV2 and TRBJ1-2; D is uncertain. The V gene's germline CDR1 is SNHLY and CDR2 FYNNEI. Trimming pared 6 bases from V and 0 bases from J, leaving 11 bases between. The CDR3 length is 14 residues. CDR3 amino acids: CASRGQYSNYGYTF. The CDR3 nucleotides read TGTGCCAGCAGGGGCCAGTACTCTAACTATGGCTACACCTTC.

This clonotype was observed a few times. The chain combines TRBV9 with TRBJ2-7, with D uncertain. Trimming stripped 4 bases from V and 3 bases from J, with 14 bases between. CDR1 SGDLS and CDR2 YYNGEE come from the germline V gene. The CDR3 spans 14 residues. The CDR3 bases are TGTGCCAGCAGCTCACACCGGTCCTACTACGAGCAGTACTTC. Its protein is CASSSHRSYYEQYF.

This clonotype showed up just a few times. The chain couples TRBV6-2 or TRBV6-3 to TRBJ2-7; D is unclear. Trimming stripped 0 bases from V and 1 base from J, with 13 bases between. The germline gives CDR1 MNHEY, CDR2 SVGEGT. The CDR3 has 16 amino acids. CDR3 sequence reads: CASSYSRLLESYEQYV. The CDR3 region has the DNA TGTGCCAGCAGTTACTCGAGGCTGTTGGAGTCCTACGAGCAGTACGTC.

The rearrangement links TRBV5-6 to TRBJ2-5; D possibly corresponds to TRBD1 (6 bases). The CDR3 runs 13 residues. Trimming took off 5 bases at V and 3 bases at J, with 11 bases between the two ends. Germline CDR1 SGHDT, CDR2 YYEEEE. For the CDR3, the DNA is TGTGCCAGCAGACAGGGACGGGAAGAGACCCAGTACTTC. Protein sequence: CASRQGREETQYF.

The chain employs TRBV11-3 and TRBJ2-3; TRBD2 aligns across 10 bases. V lost 5 bases to trimming and J lost 5 bases; unmatched junction nucleotides: 7. The CDR3 has 15 amino acids. Germline CDR1 reads SGHNT; CDR2 reads YENEEA. CDR3 residues: CASSLRAGGGDTQYF. CDR3 nucleotides: TGTGCCAGCAGCCTACGAGCGGGGGGGGGAGATACGCAGTATTTT. The full variable domain, in which reference TRBV11-3 and TRBJ2-3 provide the parts outside the CDR3, is EAGVVQSPRYKIIEKKQPVAFWCNPISGHNTLYWYLQNLGQGPELLIRYENEEAVDDSQLPKDRFSAERLKGVDSTLKIQPAELGDSAVYLCASSLRAGGGDTQYFGPGTRLTVL.

The chain employs TRBV4-2 and TRBJ2-2; TRBD2 matches at 8 bases. The CDR3 length is 15 residues. Per germline, CDR1 LGHNA and CDR2 YNFKEQ. The J segment lost 6 bases and the V segment lost 1 base, leaving 4 bases of the junction unmatched. Here the CDR3 DNA reads TGTGCCAGCAGCCAAGGGGGACTAGTATCCGGGGAGCTGTTTTTT. Translating gives CASSQGGLVSGELFF.

The chain employs TRBV4-3 and TRBJ2-7, with 7 positions matching TRBD2. The germline V gene has CDR1 LGHNA and CDR2 YSLEER. CDR3 length: 14 amino acids. Losses at the gene ends were 2 bases for V and 1 base for J; bases not matched to a gene: 2. The CDR3, as DNA: TGCGCCAGCAGCCAAATGGGGGGGTCCTACGAGCAGTACTTC. It is translated as CASSQMGGSYEQYF.

The chain links TRBV5-1 to TRBJ2-6; D uncertain. V lost 2 bases, J lost 0 bases, and 9 bases lay in between. CDR3 length: 16 amino acids. The V gene's germline CDR1 is SGHRS and CDR2 YFSETQ. In nucleotides, the CDR3 is TGCGCCAGCAGCTTAGGGTATCTCTCTGGGGCCAACGTCCTGACTTTC. Translated: CASSLGYLSGANVLTF.

This chain connects TRBV4-3 to TRBJ2-7, with 7 bases identical to TRBD1. Germline values: CDR1 LGHNA, CDR2 YSLEER. V lost 1 base, J lost 2 bases, and 8 bases stayed unmatched. CDR3 size: 16 residues. The CDR3 region is CASSQAADRGPYEQYV. The CDR3 coding sequence is TGCGCCAGCAGCCAAGCGGCCGATAGGGGGCCCTACGAGCAGTACGTC.

This clonotype was counted many times. The chain joins TRBV7-2 to TRBJ2-7, with D perhaps assigned TRBD1 or TRBD2 (5 bases each). The CDR3 consists of 16 residues. Germline CDR1 reads SGHTA; CDR2 reads FQGNSA. Trimming left V 5 bases short and J 5 bases short, with 22 bases between. The CDR3, as DNA: TGTGCCAGCAGCCCCCCAGGGAGACGGGTCCCCCACGAGCAGTACTTC. Translated, it gives CASSPPGRRVPHEQYF. Combining the CDR3 with reference TRBV7-2 and TRBJ2-7 gives the whole variable domain GAGVSQSPSNKVTEKGKDVELRCDPISGHTALYWYRQSLGQGLEFLIYFQGNSAPDKSGLPSDRFSAERTGGSVSTLTIQRTQQEDSAVYLCASSPPGRRVPHEQYFGPGTRLTVT.

This clonotype was observed a few times. The V and J genes are TRBV18 and TRBJ2-1, with D perhaps TRBD1 (5 bases). V was clipped by 2 bases and J by 2 bases, with 10 bases between them. CDR1 and CDR2 (germline): KGHSH, LQKENI. There are 15 residues in the CDR3. The DNA for the CDR3 is TGTGCCAGCTCACCAGGAACAGGTACCTACAATGAGCAGTTCTTC. This translates into CASSPGTGTYNEQFF. Drawing the rest from reference TRBV18 and TRBJ2-1, the complete variable domain is NAGVMQNPRHLVRRRGQEARLRCSPMKGHSHVYWYRQLPEEGLKFMVYLQKENIIDESGMPKERFSAEFPKEGPSILRIQQVVRGDSAAYFCASSPGTGTYNEQFFGPGTRLTVL.